This T cell receptor beta chain was sequenced during a study of blood T cells in healthy people across ages. Sample-barcoded 5' priming and a J-beta primer mix drove a second PCR of roughly 6 to 12 cycles. TCRdb redid the calling of the 5' RACE reads with MiXCR, one entry per CDR3 protein. The sample yields 700,000 to 850,000 distinct CDR3 sequences, approximately 55% seen once. The CDR3 loop spans 15 amino acids. Trimming pared 4 bases from V and 11 bases from J, leaving 23 bases between. Germline CDR1 reads LGHDT; CDR2 reads YNNKEL (reference sequence). The J gene is TRBJ2-5, the V gene TRBV3-1; TRBD1 might be the D (5 bases). This clonotype was sampled from a man older than 75 in good health. The sample consisted of blood. CDR3 sequence: CASSLDESWGNEQYF. As DNA, the CDR3 is TGTGCCAGCAGCCTAGACGAATCGTGGGGCAATGAGCAGTACTTC.